The rows below give T cell receptor beta chains drawn from one sample of a study of shared clonotypes between healthy human individuals. The assay was immunoSEQ multiplex PCR, and TCRdb's table has in-frame clones only and misses some. The table records about 2.1 million clones, 90% to 95% of them present only once. Material for sequencing was naive CD8+ T cells from PBMCs. These TCRs come from a young man in good health. Some clones in this sample may be carry-over from other donors' samples. CDR3s include the opening cysteine and the closing phenylalanine or tryptophan. The D gene is left open where the match is weak. Clone size is given for some rows only: seen once, a few or many times, or a class if the clone is expanded.

NA TRBJ2-7 NA TRBV12-5 CASSPGPSYEQYF TGTGCTAGTTCCCCCGGCCCTAGCTACGAGCAGTACTTC
NA TRBJ2-1 NA TRBV7-9 CASSFGGTTYNEQFF TGTGCCAGCAGCTTTGGGGGTACTACCTACAATGAGCAGTTCTTC
NA TRBJ2-1 NA TRBV4-1 CASSLAGTLYNEQFF TGCGCCAGCAGCCTTGCCGGGACACTGTACAATGAGCAGTTCTTC
NA TRBJ1-5 NA TRBV27 CASSFYAGPQHF TGTGCCAGCAGTTTCTACGCCGGGCCCCAGCATTTT
NA TRBJ2-1 NA TRBV11-2 CASSLDNLDNEQFF TGTGCCAGCAGCTTAGACAACCTAGACAATGAGCAGTTCTTC
NA TRBJ2-1 NA TRBV27 CASSLSWGLSSYNEQFF TGTGCCAGCAGTTTATCGTGGGGACTCAGCTCCTACAATGAGCAGTTCTTC
TRBD1 TRBJ2-7 NA TRBV5-4 CASRGDRLTYEQYF TGTGCCAGCAGGGGGGACAGACTGACCTACGAGCAGTACTTC
NA TRBJ2-5 NA TRBV7-8 CASSSLETQYF TGTGCCAGCAGCTCCTTGGAGACCCAGTACTTC
TRBD2 TRBJ2-1 NA TRBV7-2 CASSYPVKTSGTLNEQFF TGTGCCAGCAGCTATCCTGTAAAGACTAGCGGGACTCTCAATGAGCAGTTCTTC
TRBD1 TRBJ1-5 NA TRBV27 CASSLIRGQDQPQHF TGTGCCAGCAGTCTCATTAGGGGGCAGGATCAGCCCCAGCATTTT
NA TRBJ2-7 NA TRBV30 CAWSEPYEQYF TGTGCCTGGAGTGAACCCTACGAGCAGTACTTC
NA TRBJ1-5 NA TRBV6-6 CASSIRSQGNQPQHF TGTGCCAGCAGTATCAGGAGTCAGGGGAATCAGCCCCAGCATTTT
TRBD1 TRBJ1-5 NA TRBV19 CASSIPDRGVQPQHF TGTGCCAGTAGTATCCCGGACAGGGGAGTTCAGCCCCAGCATTTT
NA TRBJ2-1 NA TRBV19 CASSITSVGWVNEQFF TGTGCCAGTAGTATCACCTCGGTGGGGTGGGTCAATGAGCAGTTCTTC
NA TRBJ2-7 NA TRBV6-5 CASADRQYEQYF TGTGCCAGCGCCGATCGACAGTACGAGCAGTACTTC
NA TRBJ2-2 NA TRBV6-5 CASSYSVPAGSELFF TGTGCCAGCAGTTACTCGGTCCCGGCCGGCTCGGAGCTGTTTTTT
TRBD2 TRBJ2-1 once TRBV14 CASSHGRGRAYNEQFF TGTGCCAGCAGCCACGGGCGCGGGAGGGCCTACAATGAGCAGTTCTTC
TRBD2 TRBJ2-1 NA TRBV27 CASSLSSREARPEQFF TGTGCCAGCAGTTTATCGAGTCGGGAGGCCCGCCCCGAGCAGTTCTTC
NA TRBJ1-1 NA TRBV4-1 CASSPPKNTEAFF TGCGCCAGCAGCCCACCTAAAAACACTGAAGCTTTCTTT
NA TRBJ2-2 NA TRBV29-1 CSVASWRSELFF TGCAGCGTTGCCTCGTGGCGGTCGGAGCTGTTTTTT
NA TRBJ1-2 NA TRBV29-1 CSVEDTRDLGGKGYTF TGCAGCGTTGAAGACACTCGGGACCTCGGTGGAAAGGGCTACACCTTC
TRBD1 TRBJ2-1 NA TRBV9 CASSTGTGMNEQFF TGTGCCAGCAGCACCGGGACAGGTATGAATGAGCAGTTCTTC
TRBD1 TRBJ2-7 NA TRBV2 CASTGQGSYGQYF TGTGCCAGTACGGGACAGGGGTCCTACGGGCAGTACTTC
NA TRBJ1-1 few TRBV7-9 CASSLSGRGDTEAFF TGTGCCAGCAGCTTATCTGGCAGGGGTGACACTGAAGCTTTCTTT
NA TRBJ2-1 NA TRBV19 CASSMPYNEQFF TGTGCCAGTAGTATGCCGTACAATGAGCAGTTCTTC
NA TRBJ1-1 NA TRBV6-1 CASSEGTVNTEAFF TGTGCCAGCAGTGAGGGGACCGTGAACACTGAAGCTTTCTTT
TRBD2 TRBJ2-7 NA TRBV19 CASSTSRRRERTAYEQYF TGTGCCAGTAGTACCTCGAGACGGCGGGAGCGAACCGCCTACGAGCAGTACTTC
NA TRBJ1-1 few TRBV27 CASSFTRQLNTEAFF TGTGCCAGCAGTTTCACCCGACAGCTGAACACTGAAGCTTTCTTT
TRBD1 TRBJ1-1 NA TRBV5-1 CASSSSGGRTEAFF TGCGCCAGCAGCTCGTCAGGGGGCCGGACTGAAGCTTTCTTT
TRBD1 TRBJ1-2 NA TRBV4-2 CASSQDRDRVHRYGYTF TGTGCCAGCAGCCAAGATCGGGACAGGGTCCACCGCTATGGCTACACCTTC
NA TRBJ2-3 NA TRBV4-1 CASSQVGGPPADTQYF TGCGCCAGCAGCCAAGTTGGCGGACCCCCAGCCGATACGCAGTATTTT
NA TRBJ2-3 NA TRBV11-3 CASSSGDLEADTQYF TGTGCCAGCAGCTCGGGGGACTTGGAGGCCGATACGCAGTATTTT
TRBD2 TRBJ2-1 once TRBV7-2 CASSVRREGRYNEQFF TGTGCCAGCAGCGTTCGGCGGGAGGGCCGTTACAATGAGCAGTTCTTC
NA TRBJ2-7 NA TRBV11-2 CASSLSGASPYEQYF TGTGCCAGCAGCTTGTCGGGGGCCTCGCCTTACGAGCAGTACTTC
TRBD2 TRBJ2-7 NA TRBV4-1 CASSPSGRSSYEQYF TGCGCCAGCAGCCCAAGCGGGAGGAGCTCCTACGAGCAGTACTTC
NA TRBJ1-1 NA TRBV27 CASSFGKTTEAFF TGTGCCAGCAGTTTCGGGAAGACCACTGAAGCTTTCTTT
NA TRBJ1-1 NA TRBV2 CASSESARLNTEAFF TGTGCCAGCAGTGAATCGGCCCGACTGAACACTGAAGCTTTCTTT
TRBD1 TRBJ2-1 once TRBV27 CASSWAPGTGVHNEQFF TGTGCCAGCAGTTGGGCCCCCGGGACAGGGGTGCACAATGAGCAGTTCTTC
TRBD1 TRBJ2-6 NA TRBV4-1 CASSPGTGISGANVLTF TGCGCCAGCAGCCCCGGGACAGGTATCTCTGGGGCCAACGTCCTGACTTTC
NA TRBJ2-7 NA TRBV7-9 CASSLAVGRTYEQYF TGTGCCAGCAGCTTAGCGGTCGGCAGGACCTACGAGCAGTACTTC
TRBD2 TRBJ2-7 NA TRBV15 CATSGRLAGIYEQYF TGTGCCACCAGCGGCAGACTAGCGGGAATCTACGAGCAGTACTTC
TRBD2 TRBJ2-3 once TRBV7-9 CASSSPPLAGADTQYF TGTGCCAGCAGCTCCCCCCCCCTAGCGGGAGCGGATACGCAGTATTTT
TRBD1 TRBJ1-1 once TRBV4-1 CASSHTGGIAFF TGCGCCAGCAGCCATACAGGGGGCATAGCTTTCTTT
NA TRBJ1-5 NA TRBV27 CASSPPGYNQPQHF TGTGCCAGCAGTCCTCCGGGGTACAATCAGCCCCAGCATTTT
NA TRBJ1-3 NA TRBV5-6 CASSFGSGNTIYF TGTGCCAGCAGCTTCGGCTCTGGAAACACCATATATTTT
NA TRBJ1-4 NA TRBV6-5 CASSYFKETNEKLFF TGTGCCAGCAGTTATTTTAAGGAAACAAATGAAAAACTGTTTTTT
TRBD2 TRBJ2-3 NA TRBV27 CASSFLGTSGTDTQYF TGTGCCAGCAGTTTCCTCGGGACTAGCGGCACAGATACGCAGTATTTT
NA TRBJ2-1 NA TRBV5-8 CASSLIAIYNEQFF TGTGCCAGCAGCTTGATTGCCATCTACAATGAGCAGTTCTTC
NA TRBJ2-2 NA TRBV30 CAWSGPGPEGGGELFF TGTGCCTGGAGTGGCCCGGGACCCGAGGGGGGCGGGGAGCTGTTTTTT
NA TRBJ2-7 NA TRBV27 CASSLIGTSGEQYF TGTGCCAGCAGTTTAATTGGGACCTCGGGGGAGCAGTACTTC
NA TRBJ2-1 NA TRBV27 CASSLSFLVEQFF TGTGCCAGCAGTTTATCCTTTTTAGTTGAGCAGTTCTTC